These T cell receptor beta chains were read from a single sample in a study of metastatic and nonmetastatic thyroid tumors. TCRdb reanalyzed the PCR reads with MiXCR. Of more than 9,500 clones listed, more than 25% are singletons. What was sequenced was adjacent normal tissue. The receptors were gathered from a male donor with papillary thyroid cancer or a benign thyroid nodule (not recorded which). Some clones in this sample may be carry-over from other donors' samples. Each CDR3 is given with its conserved first and last residue. A D gene is named only where the DNA matches it firmly. The size field is filled for only some rows; it gives once, few, many or a size class.

clone_size j_call d_call cdr3_length v_call cdr3_nt cdr3_aa
few TRBJ2-7 TRBD2 16 TRBV7-6 TGTGCCAGCAGCTTAGAACGCGGGAGGCTGATAGACGAGCAGTACTTC CASSLERGRLIDEQYF
NA TRBJ1-1 NA 12 TRBV7-4 TGTGCCAGCAGCCCCACCTACACTGAAGCTTTCTTT CASSPTYTEAFF
NA TRBJ1-5 NA 13 TRBV12-3/TRBV12-4 TGTGCCAGCAGTTATCAGGGGCATCAGCCCCAGCATTTT CASSYQGHQPQHF
NA TRBJ1-1 NA 17 TRBV5-4 TGTGCCAGCAGCTTGGCACCGATCGGTACGATGAACACTGAAGCTTTCTTT CASSLAPIGTMNTEAFF
NA TRBJ1-6 NA 18 TRBV11-2 TGTGCCAGCAGCTCCCCAGGCGGCTTCAGCTCCTATAATTCACCCCTCCACTTT CASSSPGGFSSYNSPLHF
medium-sized TRBJ2-3 TRBD1 15 TRBV6-1 TGTGCCAGTCACCGGGACAGGGGACGGATGGATACGCAGTATTTT CASHRDRGRMDTQYF
NA TRBJ1-2 TRBD1 15 TRBV5-1 TGCGCCAGCAGCTTTAAAGGGGGCGCTAACTATGGCTACACCTTC CASSFKGGANYGYTF
few TRBJ2-7 NA 16 TRBV6-1 TGTGCCAGCAGTCCCCTGGGCAGGGATAATCGAAACGAGCAGTACTTC CASSPLGRDNRNEQYF
once TRBJ2-7 NA 13 TRBV3-1 TGTGCCAGCAGCCAAGGCCCCTCCTACGAGCAGTACTTC CASSQGPSYEQYF
many TRBJ2-5 NA 14 TRBV20-1 TGCAGTGCTGCCCACAGGACACGCCAAGAGACCCAGTACTTC CSAAHRTRQETQYF
NA TRBJ2-1 NA 17 TRBV11-2 TGTGCCAGCAGCTTCTGGGCTCGGGACTCCAGGTACAATGAGCAGTTCTTC CASSFWARDSRYNEQFF
medium-sized TRBJ2-7 TRBD2 14 TRBV11-3 TGTGCCAGCAGCTTAGTAGCGGGAGTGTACGAGCAGTACTTC CASSLVAGVYEQYF
few TRBJ2-1 TRBD1 11 TRBV13 TGTGCCAGCAGCTTGGGGCAGGGGGCATTCTTC CASSLGQGAFF
NA TRBJ2-5 NA 11 TRBV2 TGTGCCAGCAAATACCAAGAGACCCAGTACTTC CASKYQETQYF
few TRBJ1-5 NA 15 TRBV5-8 TGTGCCAGCAGCTTCTCGGGGGGTAGCAATCAGCCCCAGCATTTT CASSFSGGSNQPQHF
many TRBJ1-1 NA 14 TRBV5-6 TGTGCCAGCAGCTTGGGGGGGTGGAGCACTGAAGCTTTCTTT CASSLGGWSTEAFF
NA TRBJ2-2 NA 16 TRBV2 TGTGCCAGCAGTGAATTGGATAGCTCCCGTTTGGGGGAGCTGTTTTTT CASSELDSSRLGELFF
few TRBJ2-1 TRBD2 15 TRBV19 TGTGCCTCTGCCGGCGGGGCGGGAGAATACAATGAGCAGTTCTTC CASAGGAGEYNEQFF
few TRBJ1-4 NA 14 TRBV2 TGTGCCAGCAGGAGGACAGAGTCTAATGAAAAACTGTTTTTT CASRRTESNEKLFF
few TRBJ2-1 TRBD1 12 TRBV12-5 TGTGCTAGTGGTTTGGGGGACAGAGAACAGTTCTTC CASGLGDREQFF
few TRBJ2-7 TRBD2 19 TRBV20-1 TGCAGTGCTCAACAAGTGGACAGGACGACTAGCGGGAGGGCCCACGAGCAGTACTTC CSAQQVDRTTSGRAHEQYF
NA TRBJ1-2 NA 13 TRBV20-1 TGCAGTGCTTCCGGACGGCTGTGGTCAAGCTACACCTTC CSASGRLWSSYTF
NA TRBJ1-6 TRBD1 13 TRBV2 TGTGCCGGCCAGGGGGCAGTTAATTCACCCCTCCACTTT CAGQGAVNSPLHF
medium-sized TRBJ2-2 NA 11 TRBV20-1 TGCAGTGCACGTAACACCGGGGAGCTGTTTTTT CSARNTGELFF
medium-sized TRBJ1-1 TRBD1 11 TRBV2 TGTGCCAACAGGGGGGTTACTGAAGCTTTCTTT CANRGVTEAFF
NA TRBJ1-1 TRBD1 14 TRBV3-1 TGTGCCAGCAGCCAAACAGGACAGGGGGCTGTAGCTTTCTTT CASSQTGQGAVAFF
NA TRBJ2-5 NA 14 TRBV6-4 TGTGCCAGCAGCCCCGACCCAGAGGGAGAGACCCAGTACTTC CASSPDPEGETQYF
few TRBJ2-1 TRBD2 15 TRBV19 TGTGCCAGTAGTATAGTTACTAGCGGGAGCGATGAGCAGTTCTTC CASSIVTSGSDEQFF
NA TRBJ2-5 NA 14 TRBV7-2 TGTGCCAGCAGCTTAAGCGTGGGGGTGGAGACCCAGTACTTC CASSLSVGVETQYF
many TRBJ1-2 NA 13 TRBV6-2/TRBV6-3 TGTGCCAGCAGTTACACGCCAGGGAGGGGCTACACCTTC CASSYTPGRGYTF
few TRBJ2-1 NA 14 TRBV4-1 TGCGCCAGCAGCCAATCGGGCCCTTACAATGAGCAGTTCTTC CASSQSGPYNEQFF
many TRBJ2-7 NA 12 TRBV6-1 TGTGCCAGCAGTGCTCTTCTCTACGAGCAGTACTTC CASSALLYEQYF
NA TRBJ1-6 TRBD1 17 TRBV5-1 TGCGCCAGCAGCTTGGAGGGACAGGGATTGTATAATTCACCCCTCCACTTT CASSLEGQGLYNSPLHF
few TRBJ2-5 NA 14 TRBV16 TGTGCCAGCAGCCAAATCAGGGCCGAGGAGACCCAGTACTTC CASSQIRAEETQYF
NA TRBJ1-2 NA 15 TRBV7-2 TGTGCCAGCAGCTCGACAGGCGTAGTTTCTTATGGCTACACCTTC CASSSTGVVSYGYTF
NA TRBJ2-1 NA 13 TRBV5-1 TGCGCCAGCAGCTGGACACCTTACAATGAGCAGTTCTTC CASSWTPYNEQFF
NA TRBJ1-1 NA 14 TRBV4-2 TGTGCCAGCGCTGGGGCAGGGGCGAACACTGAAGCTTTCTTT CASAGAGANTEAFF
NA TRBJ1-2 TRBD1 13 TRBV2 TGTGCCAGCCATCCCGACAGGGAGCTTATCTACACCTTC CASHPDRELIYTF
NA TRBJ2-7 NA 13 TRBV27 TGTGCCAGCACAGTAGGGGCCCTTGGCGAGCAGTACTTC CASTVGALGEQYF
NA TRBJ2-7 NA 16 TRBV30 TGTGCCTGGAGTGGGCACCCGAAAACTTTTACCTACGAGCAGTACTTC CAWSGHPKTFTYEQYF
medium-sized TRBJ1-2 NA 13 TRBV20-1 TGCAGTGCTAGGGAGGAAGGAAACTATGGCTACACCTTC CSAREEGNYGYTF
NA TRBJ1-5 NA 14 TRBV6-1 TGTGCCAGCAGTGAAAAATCGGCAAATCAGCCCCAGCATTTT CASSEKSANQPQHF
medium-sized TRBJ2-1 NA 15 TRBV10-1 TGCGCCAGCAGTGAGTCCGAGGATCTCTACAATGAGCAGTTCTTC CASSESEDLYNEQFF
few TRBJ2-1 NA 16 TRBV27 TGTGCCAGCAGTGGCAGAGGGTCCCCCTCCTACAATGAGCAGTTCTTC CASSGRGSPSYNEQFF
NA TRBJ2-5 TRBD2 15 TRBV5-1 TGCGCCAGCAGCCTGGGAGGGACTCACCAAGAGACCCAGTACTTC CASSLGGTHQETQYF
NA TRBJ2-1 NA 13 TRBV19 TGTGCCAGTAGTATTGGGAATGTCAATGAGCAGTTCTTC CASSIGNVNEQFF
once TRBJ1-5 NA 14 TRBV7-2 TGTGCCAGCAGCTTAGTCCCTTCCGGGCAGCCCCAGCATTTT CASSLVPSGQPQHF
few TRBJ1-1 NA 11 TRBV6-2/TRBV6-3 TGTGCCAGCAGTTACCACAGGAGGGCTTTCTTT CASSYHRRAFF
NA TRBJ2-3 NA 15 TRBV5-1 TGCGCCAGCAGTCGAACTCCCGTTCGCACAGATACGCAGTATTTT CASSRTPVRTDTQYF
NA TRBJ2-7 NA 13 TRBV20-1 TGCAGTGCTAGCGGGCAGGCCACCTACGGGCAGTACTTC CSASGQATYGQYF
NA TRBJ2-1 TRBD2 16 TRBV11-3 TGTGCCAGCAGCTCCCGGGCTAGCGGGAGTTACAATGAGCAGTTCTTC CASSSRASGSYNEQFF
NA TRBJ2-3 TRBD2 16 TRBV7-8 TGTGCCAGCAGCAGAATGCGGTGGGAGGGCCTAGATACTCAGTATTTT CASSRMRWEGLDTQYF
NA TRBJ1-6 TRBD1 15 TRBV6-1 TGTGCCAGCACCCGGACCCGACAGGGGAATTCACCCCTCCACTTT CASTRTRQGNSPLHF
NA TRBJ2-7 TRBD2 16 TRBV18 TGTGCCAGCTCACCGCCCGGGACTAGCGTACTCTACGAGCAGTACTTC CASSPPGTSVLYEQYF
few TRBJ2-5 TRBD2 18 TRBV6-1 TGTGCCAGCAGTGAAGCCGAATTTAGCGGGACGTACCAAGAGACCCAGTACTTC CASSEAEFSGTYQETQYF